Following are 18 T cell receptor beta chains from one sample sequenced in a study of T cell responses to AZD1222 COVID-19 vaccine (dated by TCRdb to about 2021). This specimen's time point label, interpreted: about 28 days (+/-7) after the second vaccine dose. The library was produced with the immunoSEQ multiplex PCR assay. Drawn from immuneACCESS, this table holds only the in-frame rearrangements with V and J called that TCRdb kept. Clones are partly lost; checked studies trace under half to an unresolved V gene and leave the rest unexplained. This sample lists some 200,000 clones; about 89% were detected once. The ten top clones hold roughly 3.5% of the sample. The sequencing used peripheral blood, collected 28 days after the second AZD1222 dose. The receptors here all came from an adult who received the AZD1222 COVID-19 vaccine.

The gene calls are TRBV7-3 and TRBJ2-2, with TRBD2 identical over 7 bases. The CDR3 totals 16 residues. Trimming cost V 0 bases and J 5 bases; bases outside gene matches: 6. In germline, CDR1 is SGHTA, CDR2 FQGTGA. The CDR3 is CASSLTKGLTTGELFF. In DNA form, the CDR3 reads TGTGCCAGCAGCTTAACGAAGGGACTAACGACCGGGGAGCTGTTTTTT.

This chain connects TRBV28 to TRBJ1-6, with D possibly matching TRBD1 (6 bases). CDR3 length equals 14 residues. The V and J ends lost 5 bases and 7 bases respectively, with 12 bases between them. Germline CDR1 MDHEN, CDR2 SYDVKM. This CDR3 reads CASSLTGSNSPLHF. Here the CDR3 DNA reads TGTGCCAGCAGTCTTACAGGGTCCAATTCACCCCTCCACTTT.

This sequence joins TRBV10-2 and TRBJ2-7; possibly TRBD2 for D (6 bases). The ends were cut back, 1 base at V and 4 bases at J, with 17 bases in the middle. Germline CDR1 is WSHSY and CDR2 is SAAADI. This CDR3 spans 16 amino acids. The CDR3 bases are TGCGCCAGCAGTGAGTTGGGGGGAGGCGTGGGGTACGAGCAGTACTTC. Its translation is CASSELGGGVGYEQYF.

This chain's CDR3 is CASSGYEGRPFDSPLHF. In nucleotides, the CDR3 is TGTGCCAGCAGTGGGTATGAAGGCAGACCCTTCGATTCACCCCTCCACTTT. This chain joins TRBV25-1 and TRBJ1-6, with D uncertain. Germline-derived CDR1 and CDR2 are MGHDK and SYGVNS. The CDR3 runs 17 residues. V gave up 4 bases and J gave up 8 bases, with 21 bases separating them.

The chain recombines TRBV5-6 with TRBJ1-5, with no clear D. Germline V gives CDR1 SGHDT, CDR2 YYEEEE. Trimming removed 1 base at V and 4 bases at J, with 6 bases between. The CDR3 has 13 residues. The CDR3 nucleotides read TGTGCCAGCAGCTTGAGGGCGAATCAGCCCCAGCATTTT. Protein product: CASSLRANQPQHF.

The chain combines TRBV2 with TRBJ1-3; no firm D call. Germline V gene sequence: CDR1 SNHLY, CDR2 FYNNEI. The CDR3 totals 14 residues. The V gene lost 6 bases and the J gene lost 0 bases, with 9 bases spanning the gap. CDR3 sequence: CASSKQSSGNTIYF. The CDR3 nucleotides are TGTGCCAGCAGCAAACAGAGCTCTGGAAACACCATATATTTT.

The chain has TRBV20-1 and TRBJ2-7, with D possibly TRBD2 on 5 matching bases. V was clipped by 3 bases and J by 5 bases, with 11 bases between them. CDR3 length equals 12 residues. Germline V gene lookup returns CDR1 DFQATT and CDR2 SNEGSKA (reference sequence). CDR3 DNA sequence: TGCAGTGCTAGTCTGATCGGGGACGAGCAGTACTTC. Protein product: CSASLIGDEQYF.

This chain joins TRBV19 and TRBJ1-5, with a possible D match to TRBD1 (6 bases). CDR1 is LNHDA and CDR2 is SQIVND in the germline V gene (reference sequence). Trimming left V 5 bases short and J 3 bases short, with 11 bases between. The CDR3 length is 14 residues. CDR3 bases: TGTGCCAGTAGTGTGGGACACGCCAATCAGCCCCAGCATTTT. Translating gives CASSVGHANQPQHF.

This CDR3 reads CASSFDPGTASTDTQYF. The CDR3 nucleotides are TGTGCCAGCAGCTTTGACCCCGGGACAGCTAGCACAGATACGCAGTATTTT. This rearrangement joins TRBV5-5 to TRBJ2-3; the match to TRBD1 covers 7 bases. Germline CDR1 SGHKS, CDR2 YYEKEE (reference sequence). The CDR3 sequence is 17 residues long. V dropped 2 bases and J dropped 0; count of bases not matched to a gene: 9.

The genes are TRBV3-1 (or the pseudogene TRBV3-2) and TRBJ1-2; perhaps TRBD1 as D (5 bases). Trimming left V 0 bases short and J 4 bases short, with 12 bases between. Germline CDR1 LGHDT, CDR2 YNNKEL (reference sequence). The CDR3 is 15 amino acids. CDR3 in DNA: TGTGCCAGCAGCCAAGACTCAGGCGGGGGCTATGGCTACACCTTC. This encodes CASSQDSGGGYGYTF.

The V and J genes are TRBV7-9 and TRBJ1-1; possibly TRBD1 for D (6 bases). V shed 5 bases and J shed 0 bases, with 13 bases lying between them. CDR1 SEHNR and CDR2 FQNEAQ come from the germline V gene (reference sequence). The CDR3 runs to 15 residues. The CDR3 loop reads CASSIGQFMNTEAFF. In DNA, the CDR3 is TGTGCCAGCAGCATCGGACAGTTCATGAACACTGAAGCTTTCTTT.

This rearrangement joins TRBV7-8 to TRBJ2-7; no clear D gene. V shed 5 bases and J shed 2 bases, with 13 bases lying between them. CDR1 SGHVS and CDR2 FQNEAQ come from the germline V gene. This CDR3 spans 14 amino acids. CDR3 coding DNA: TGTGCCAGCAGCCCATACCCCCTTACCTACGAGCAGTACTTC. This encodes CASSPYPLTYEQYF.

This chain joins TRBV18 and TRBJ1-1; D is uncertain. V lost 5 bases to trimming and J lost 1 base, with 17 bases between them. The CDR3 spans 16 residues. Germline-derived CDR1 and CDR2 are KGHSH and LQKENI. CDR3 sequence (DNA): TGTGCCAGCTCATCCCTCGACATGACCGCGAACACTGAAGCTTTCTTT. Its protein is CASSSLDMTANTEAFF.

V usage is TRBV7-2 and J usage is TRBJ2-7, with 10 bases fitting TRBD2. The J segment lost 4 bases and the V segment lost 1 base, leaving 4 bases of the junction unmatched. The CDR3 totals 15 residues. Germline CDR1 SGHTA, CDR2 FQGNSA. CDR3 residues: CASSLELAGPYEQYF. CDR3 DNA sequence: TGTGCCAGCAGCTTAGAACTAGCGGGACCTTACGAGCAGTACTTC.

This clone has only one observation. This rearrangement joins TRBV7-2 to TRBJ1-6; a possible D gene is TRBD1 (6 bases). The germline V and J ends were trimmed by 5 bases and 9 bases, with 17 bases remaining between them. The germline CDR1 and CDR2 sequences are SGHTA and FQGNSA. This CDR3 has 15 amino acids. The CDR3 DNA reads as TGTGCCAGCAGCGGGCCCCCAAAACAGGGTTCACCCCTCCACTTT. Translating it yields CASSGPPKQGSPLHF.

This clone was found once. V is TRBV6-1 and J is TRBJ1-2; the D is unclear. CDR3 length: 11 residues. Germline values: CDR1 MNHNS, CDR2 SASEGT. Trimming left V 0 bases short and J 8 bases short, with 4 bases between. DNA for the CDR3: TGTGCCAGCAGTGAAGCGTGGGGCTACACCTTC. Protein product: CASSEAWGYTF.

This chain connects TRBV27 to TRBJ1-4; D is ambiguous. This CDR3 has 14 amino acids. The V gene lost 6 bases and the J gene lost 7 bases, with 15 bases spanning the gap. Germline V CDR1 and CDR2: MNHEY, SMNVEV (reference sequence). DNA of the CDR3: TGTGCCAGCAGGTTAGGAGGCATCGGTGAAAAACTGTTTTTT. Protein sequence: CASRLGGIGEKLFF.

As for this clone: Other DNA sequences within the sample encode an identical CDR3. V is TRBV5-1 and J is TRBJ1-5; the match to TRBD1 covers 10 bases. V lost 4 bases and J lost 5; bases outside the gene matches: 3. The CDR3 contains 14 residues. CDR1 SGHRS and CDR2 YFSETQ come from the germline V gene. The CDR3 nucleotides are TGCGCCAGCAGCCCCGGGACAGGGGATCAGCCCCAGCATTTT. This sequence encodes CASSPGTGDQPQHF.